Following are 23 T cell receptor beta chains from one sample sequenced in a study of T cells in narcolepsy. TCRdb's table, derived via immunoSEQ multiplex PCR, lists solely in-frame clones and lacks some. Of some 25,000 clones listed, approximately 85% are singletons. Input material: CD45RA- memory CD4+ T cells from PBMCs. These receptors came from a human donor with narcolepsy.

The sample holds one count of this clone. The chain recombines TRBV2 with TRBJ1-3, with D hard to call. Trimming left V 2 bases short and J 3 bases short, with 14 bases between. This CDR3 is 16 amino acids long. Germline values: CDR1 SNHLY, CDR2 FYNNEI. The CDR3 bases are TGTGCCAGCAGTGAACGCCGGGAACTAGGTGGAAACACCATATATTTT. Its translation: CASSERRELGGNTIYF.

This sequence joins TRBV5-1 and TRBJ1-1, with D tentatively TRBD1 (6 bases). The ends were cut back, 4 bases at V and 6 bases at J, with 19 bases in the middle. Germline lookup yields CDR1 SGHRS and CDR2 YFSETQ. CDR3 size: 15 residues. The CDR3 nucleotides are TGCGCCAGCAGCCTCCTGGGAGGGGGATTATCTGAAGCTTTCTTT. Encoded protein: CASSLLGGGLSEAFF.

The chain combines TRBV7-9 with TRBJ1-1, with D hard to call. CDR3 length: 11 amino acids. Trimming stripped 3 bases from V and 8 bases from J, with 7 bases between. The germline V gene has CDR1 SEHNR and CDR2 FQNEAQ (reference sequence). The CDR3 DNA is TGTGCCAGCAGCTTCGTGCAGGAAGCTTTCTTT. This codes for CASSFVQEAFF.

The rearrangement uses TRBV15 and TRBJ1-5; TRBD1 agrees at 7 bases. V lost 4 bases to trimming and J lost 4 bases; unmatched junction nucleotides: 10. The CDR3 totals 16 residues. The germline CDR1 and CDR2 sequences are LNHNV and YYDKDF (reference sequence). CDR3: CATSTQGTAINQPQHF. CDR3 coding DNA: TGTGCCACCAGCACGCAAGGGACAGCAATAAATCAGCCCCAGCATTTT.

This clone occurred once. This sequence joins TRBV19 and TRBJ2-6; 8 bases map to TRBD1. V lost 1 base and J lost 2; bases outside the gene matches: 7. This CDR3 spans 18 amino acids. Germline values: CDR1 LNHDA, CDR2 SQIVND (reference sequence). The CDR3 loop is CASSIAGRTGTGANVLTF. The DNA of the CDR3 is TGTGCCAGTAGTATAGCCGGACGGACAGGGACTGGGGCCAACGTCCTGACTTTC.

The chain has TRBV5-5 and TRBJ2-2; D not certain. V was clipped by 7 bases and J by 1 base, with 11 bases between them. Germline V lookup: CDR1 SGHKS, CDR2 YYEKEE (reference sequence). This CDR3 is 14 amino acids long. CDR3 DNA sequence: TGTGCCAGCGAGAGGAACATGAACACCGGGGAGCTGTTTTTT. Encoded protein: CASERNMNTGELFF.

The rearrangement links TRBV2 to TRBJ1-1; D ambiguous. Germline-derived CDR1 and CDR2 are SNHLY and FYNNEI. V lost 0 bases and J 5 bases, leaving 10 bases between the germline ends. CDR3 length: 14 amino acids. In nucleotides, the CDR3 is TGTGCCAGCAGTGAAGCGCGAGGGAGTACTGAAGCTTTCTTT. This codes for CASSEARGSTEAFF.

This clone was counted once. The V call is TRBV5-6, the J call TRBJ2-3, with TRBD2 matching 10 bases. The CDR3 has 18 amino acids. Trimming took 0 bases from V and 4 from J; bases not matched to a gene: 11. Germline V gives CDR1 SGHDT, CDR2 YYEEEE. The CDR3 is CASSLGSAGGLRADTQYF. The CDR3, as DNA: TGTGCCAGCAGCTTGGGTTCAGCGGGAGGGCTCCGTGCAGATACGCAGTATTTT.

This chain's CDR3 is CASTYPGQANSPLHF. The CDR3 bases are TGTGCCAGCACTTACCCCGGACAGGCTAATTCACCCCTCCACTTT. The chain recombines TRBV28 with TRBJ1-6; 7 bases are shared with TRBD1. V lost 7 bases to trimming and J lost 6 bases; unmatched junction nucleotides: 9. Germline CDR1 is MDHEN and CDR2 is SYDVKM. The CDR3 totals 15 residues.

The chain joins TRBV30 to TRBJ2-7; 12 bases are a match to TRBD2. Germline V gene lookup returns CDR1 GTSNPN and CDR2 SVGIG (reference sequence). V trimming: 5 bases; J trimming: 7 bases; junction bases outside the gene matches: 9. The CDR3 covers 14 residues. CDR3 amino acids: CAWAITSGRYEQYF. CDR3 in DNA: TGTGCCTGGGCTATAACTAGCGGGAGGTATGAGCAGTACTTC.

The chain employs TRBV27 and TRBJ2-2, with 14 bases identical to TRBD2. Germline V gene sequence: CDR1 MNHEY, CDR2 SMNVEV (reference sequence). The junction had 12 bases not matched to a gene; V was cut back by 5 bases and J by 7 bases. This CDR3 comprises 18 residues. CDR3 DNA: TGTGCCAGCAGTCCCCAGACTAGCGGGAGGGCCGCGATCGGGGAGCTGTTTTTT. Encoded protein: CASSPQTSGRAAIGELFF.

This clone occurred once. The genes are TRBV7-8 and TRBJ1-4, with TRBD1 as a possible D gene (6 bases). This CDR3 is built from 16 residues. The germline CDR1 and CDR2 sequences are SGHVS and FQNEAQ. Trimming shortened V by 2 bases and J by 5 bases, and 15 bases separated the two germline ends. In DNA form, the CDR3 reads TGTGCCAGCAGCTTAAATTTTAGGACAGTAAATGAAAAACTGTTTTTT. Its protein product is CASSLNFRTVNEKLFF.

This chain joins TRBV5-1 and TRBJ2-1, with a tentative D call TRBD1 (9 bases). Germline loops: CDR1 SGHRS, CDR2 YFSETQ. Trimming stripped 4 bases from V and 0 bases from J, with 20 bases between. The CDR3 sequence is 18 residues long. This CDR3 is CASSRGGQGQSSYNEQFF. CDR3 coding DNA: TGCGCCAGCAGCCGGGGGGGACAGGGACAGAGCTCCTACAATGAGCAGTTCTTC.

A single count supports this clone. The chain recombines TRBV2 with TRBJ1-1; no clear D gene. The CDR3 has 13 amino acids. CDR1 and CDR2 (germline): SNHLY, FYNNEI. V was cut by 6 bases and J by 0 bases, with 8 bases left in between. CDR3 DNA sequence: TGTGCCAGCAGGGCCCAAGTGAACACTGAAGCTTTCTTT. Amino acid sequence: CASRAQVNTEAFF. Together with reference TRBV2 and TRBJ1-1, the CDR3 gives the full variable domain: EPEVTQTPSHQVTQMGQEVILRCVPISNHLYFYWYRQILGQKVEFLVSFYNNEISEKSEIFDDQFSVERPDGSNFTLKIRSTKLEDSAMYFCASRAQVNTEAFFGQGTRLTVV.

This clone was detected only once. The chain links TRBV9 to TRBJ2-1; possible D gene TRBD2, 5 bases. V was trimmed by 1 base and J by 6 bases, leaving 17 bases between them. Germline CDR1 and CDR2: SGDLS and YYNGEE. This CDR3 is built from 16 residues. The CDR3 sequence: CASSVWLGLNSNEQFF. For the CDR3, the DNA is TGTGCCAGCAGCGTATGGTTAGGACTTAATTCCAATGAGCAGTTCTTC.

The chain carries TRBV19 and TRBJ2-7; tentative D call: TRBD2 (6 bases). This CDR3 contains 15 residues. V gave up 7 bases and J gave up 4 bases, with 20 bases separating them. Germline values: CDR1 LNHDA, CDR2 SQIVND (reference sequence). CDR3 amino acids: CASKARGLIQYEQYF. The CDR3, as DNA: TGTGCCAGTAAGGCGAGGGGACTTATCCAATACGAGCAGTACTTC.

Here the CDR3 reads CASKQAASYEQYF. CDR3 in DNA: TGTGCCAGCAAACAGGCGGCCTCCTACGAGCAGTACTTC. The chain links TRBV2 to TRBJ2-7, with D possibly TRBD1 on 5 matching bases. The CDR3 length is 13 residues. CDR1 and CDR2 from the germline V gene are SNHLY and FYNNEI. With 7 bases removed from V and 0 bases from J, the gap between germline ends came to 10 bases.

This clone was counted a few times. The gene calls are TRBV5-4 and TRBJ2-5; 12 bases match TRBD2. Germline CDR1 reads SGHNT; CDR2 reads YYREEE (reference sequence). With V trimmed by 2 bases and J by 4 bases, 9 bases remained unmatched. There are 17 residues in the CDR3. Here the CDR3 DNA reads TGTGCCAGCAGCTTTCCGACTAGCGGGAGTGTGGGAGAGACCCAGTACTTC. This sequence encodes CASSFPTSGSVGETQYF.

The chain employs TRBV5-4 and TRBJ1-3; TRBD1 agrees at 9 bases. Per the germline V gene, CDR1 is SGHNT and CDR2 is YYREEE (reference sequence). The CDR3 extends over 16 amino acids. V dropped 0 bases and J dropped 4; count of bases not matched to a gene: 5. CDR3 in amino acids: CASSLGGTGRGNTIYF. The CDR3 region has the DNA TGTGCCAGCAGCTTGGGGGGGACAGGGAGAGGAAACACCATATATTTT. The variable domain in full, with the rest retrieved from reference TRBV5-4 and TRBJ1-3, is ETGVTQSPTHLIKTRGQQVTLRCSSQSGHNTVSWYQQALGQGPQFIFQYYREEENGRGNFPPRFSGLQFPNYSSELNVNALELDDSALYLCASSLGGTGRGNTIYFGEGSWLTVV.

This sequence joins TRBV29-1 and TRBJ2-7; TRBD1 matches at 10 bases. The V gene's germline CDR1 is SQVTM and CDR2 ANQGSEA. The CDR3 has 14 amino acids. The J segment lost 1 base and the V segment lost 7 bases, leaving 7 bases of the junction unmatched. CDR3 DNA sequence: TGCAGCGACCAGACAGGGGGCAAATCCTACGAGCAGTACTTC. Translated: CSDQTGGKSYEQYF.

The chain carries TRBV5-4 and TRBJ2-1, with TRBD2 matching 11 bases. J was trimmed by 5 bases and V by 3 bases; bases with no gene match: 4. The CDR3 covers 15 residues. Germline V lookup: CDR1 SGHNT, CDR2 YYREEE (reference sequence). DNA of the CDR3: TGTGCCAGCAGCTCGGGGACTAGCGGAGACAATGAGCAGTTCTTC. This gives the protein CASSSGTSGDNEQFF.

A note on this clone: Other DNA sequences in this sample translate to the same CDR3. V is TRBV6-1 and J is TRBJ2-3; 7 bases are a match to TRBD1. With V trimmed by 3 bases and J by 2 bases, 2 bases remained unmatched. The CDR3 sequence is 14 residues long. CDR1 is MNHNS, CDR2 SASEGT, per germline. The CDR3 DNA reads TGTGCCAGCAGTGAGCAGGGGGACACAGATACGCAGTATTTT. Its protein product is CASSEQGDTDTQYF.

The chain employs TRBV29-1 and TRBJ2-1, with D maybe TRBD2 (6 bases). CDR1 and CDR2 (germline): SQVTM, ANQGSEA. The CDR3 runs 15 residues. V was clipped by 5 bases and J by 6 bases, with 20 bases between them. The CDR3 spells CSVKPSGTGPNEQFF. Written as DNA, the CDR3 is TGCAGCGTTAAACCCTCCGGGACTGGACCCAATGAGCAGTTCTTC.